Below are 19 T cell receptor beta chains sequenced from a single sample in a study of shared clonotypes between healthy human individuals. Some clones are missing from TCRdb's copy, which holds only in-frame ones; the method was immunoSEQ multiplex PCR. The sample includes 550,000 to 650,000 clones, around 96% seen only once; the top ten take about 0.12%. Naive CD8 cells lacked CD45RO and underwent positive selection for CCR7, leaving out terminally differentiated effector memory CD45RA+ cells. Input material: naive CD8+ T cells sorted from blood. Receptors originate from a woman aged 25 to 39 in good health.

The chain uses TRBV27 and TRBJ1-2; the match to TRBD1 covers 10 bases. The CDR3 has 12 amino acids. V lost 8 bases to trimming and J lost 7 bases; unmatched junction nucleotides: 4. Germline lookup yields CDR1 MNHEY and CDR2 SMNVEV (reference sequence). The DNA of the CDR3 is TGTGCCAGCGCGACAGGGGGCCGTGGCTACACCTTC. Protein: CASATGGRGYTF.

J is TRBJ1-2 and V is TRBV27; D perhaps matches TRBD1 (6 bases). V lost 5 bases to trimming and J lost 8 bases, with 21 bases between them. There are 15 residues in the CDR3. CDR1 and CDR2 (germline): MNHEY, SMNVEV (reference sequence). CDR3 sequence: CASSPRDTITNGYTF. The CDR3, as DNA: TGTGCCAGCAGTCCCCGGGACACTATAACTAACGGCTACACCTTC.

As to this clone: Other DNA sequences from this sample encode an identical CDR3 as well. CDR3 sequence reads: CASRRGNTEAFF. CDR3 nucleotides: TGTGCCAGCAGAAGGGGGAACACTGAAGCTTTCTTT. V and J are TRBV27 and TRBJ1-1, with TRBD1 as a possible D gene (5 bases). Germline CDR1 reads MNHEY; CDR2 reads SMNVEV (reference sequence). V dropped 6 bases and J dropped 1 base, with 6 bases sitting between them. The CDR3 extends over 12 amino acids.

The chain employs TRBV19 and TRBJ1-5; D perhaps matches TRBD1 (5 bases). Germline assignment: CDR1 LNHDA and CDR2 SQIVND (reference sequence). V was cut by 7 bases and J by 3 bases, with 16 bases left in between. The CDR3 totals 15 residues. CDR3 coding DNA: TGTGCCAGTATGGTCCGGGGCTGGGACAATCAGCCCCAGCATTTT. Protein: CASMVRGWDNQPQHF.

V gene TRBV29-1 combines with J gene TRBJ1-1; no clear D. CDR1 is SQVTM, CDR2 ANQGSEA, per germline. CDR3 length: 12 amino acids. Between the trimmed V and J ends, which lost 0 bases and 6 bases, there was a span of 8 bases. CDR3 region: CSVEDLSAEAFF. The CDR3, as DNA: TGCAGCGTTGAAGATCTTAGCGCTGAAGCTTTCTTT.

This clone is a singleton in its sample. The V gene is TRBV15, the J gene TRBJ2-7; 8 bases are a match to TRBD2. Germline loops: CDR1 LNHNV, CDR2 YYDKDF (reference sequence). CDR3 length: 18 residues. J gave up 7 bases and V 0 bases, and 17 bases lay outside the gene matches. The CDR3 is CATSRDSGSGIRPEEQYF. CDR3 in DNA: TGTGCCACCAGCAGAGATTCCGGTAGCGGGATCCGCCCAGAGGAGCAGTACTTC.

This clone was observed a handful of times. DNA for the CDR3: TGTGCCAGCAGTTTCAAGGGCCACGAGCAGTACTTC. Amino acids: CASSFKGHEQYF. The V call is TRBV27, the J call TRBJ2-7; D remains unclear. Germline V gene sequence: CDR1 MNHEY, CDR2 SMNVEV (reference sequence). Trimming left V 3 bases short and J 5 bases short, with 8 bases between. This CDR3 is 12 amino acids long.

The rearrangement joins TRBV11-2 to TRBJ1-5, with TRBD1 as a possible D gene (5 bases). Germline V lookup: CDR1 SGHAT, CDR2 FQNNGV. The V and J ends lost 2 bases and 1 base respectively, with 9 bases between them. The CDR3 spans 15 residues. The CDR3, as DNA: TGTGCCAGCAGCTTAACTGGGGCCAGCAATCAGCCCCAGCATTTT. Amino acids: CASSLTGASNQPQHF.

The chain combines TRBV2 with TRBJ2-3; D is possibly TRBD1 or TRBD2 (5 bases each). Deletions cut 2 bases from V and 4 bases from J, with 16 bases between. There are 16 residues in the CDR3. The V gene's germline CDR1 is SNHLY and CDR2 FYNNEI. The CDR3 here is CASSETRGGGPDTQYF. As DNA, the CDR3 is TGTGCCAGCAGTGAAACTAGGGGCGGAGGCCCAGATACGCAGTATTTT.

In its sample, this clone was seen once. J is TRBJ2-2 and V is TRBV11-3; 10 nucleotides align to TRBD2. Trimming removed 0 bases from V and 5 bases from J; junction bases left unmatched: 6. CDR1 is SGHNT, CDR2 YENEEA, per germline. The length of the CDR3 is 17 residues. The CDR3 here is CASSLDLAGEQTGELFF. As DNA, the CDR3 is TGTGCCAGCAGCTTAGATCTAGCGGGAGAGCAAACCGGGGAGCTGTTTTTT.

The V and J genes are TRBV6-1 and TRBJ2-7, with D hard to call. In germline, CDR1 is MNHNS, CDR2 SASEGT. Trimming removed 4 bases at V and 2 bases at J, with 9 bases between. This CDR3 is built from 13 residues. CDR3 in amino acids: CASSGQTTYEQYF. In DNA, the CDR3 is TGTGCCAGCAGTGGACAAACAACCTACGAGCAGTACTTC.

The CDR3 region is CASSEVNRIYGYTF. DNA for the CDR3: TGCGCCAGCAGTGAGGTGAACAGGATCTATGGCTACACCTTC. This chain joins TRBV10-2 and TRBJ1-2, with a possible D match to TRBD1 (5 bases). The germline V and J ends were trimmed by 2 bases and 4 bases, with 11 bases remaining between them. The CDR3 is made up of 14 amino acids. Germline CDR1 reads WSHSY; CDR2 reads SAAADI.

A single count supports this clone. The chain carries TRBV6-8 and TRBJ2-7, with TRBD2 as a possible D gene (6 bases). The CDR3 totals 12 residues. CDR1 and CDR2 from the germline V gene are MNHGY and SAAAGT. The V end lost 1 base, the J end lost 8 bases, and 9 bases lay between the germline ends. CDR3: CASSYLADQQYF. CDR3 in DNA: TGTGCCAGCAGTTACTTAGCGGACCAGCAGTACTTC.

This chain joins TRBV5-4 and TRBJ1-2; D is unclear. The CDR3 is 20 residues long. In germline, CDR1 is SGHNT, CDR2 YYREEE (reference sequence). Trimming pared 0 bases from V and 3 bases from J, leaving 27 bases between. The chain's CDR3 is CASSLGGTMLGASKDYGYTF. Written as DNA, the CDR3 is TGTGCCAGCAGCTTGGGGGGTACTATGTTAGGCGCCTCAAAGGACTATGGCTACACCTTC.

This chain uses TRBV4-2 with TRBJ2-7, with D perhaps TRBD2 (5 bases). Germline CDR1 is LGHNA and CDR2 is YNFKEQ. The V end was cut by 1 base, the J end by 4 bases, with 14 bases between. The CDR3 runs 15 residues. CDR3 in amino acids: CASSQGRGSPYEQYF. CDR3 nucleotide sequence: TGTGCCAGCAGCCAAGGCAGAGGGAGCCCGTACGAGCAGTACTTC.

This chain uses TRBV27 with TRBJ2-6; D assignment may be TRBD1 or TRBD2 (6 bases each). V lost 0 bases, J lost 1 base, and 13 bases lay in between. This CDR3 region has 18 residues. Germline CDR1 MNHEY, CDR2 SMNVEV (reference sequence). The CDR3 is CASSLSSGAGSGANVLTF. CDR3 in DNA: TGTGCCAGCAGTTTATCGTCGGGGGCTGGGTCTGGGGCCAACGTCCTGACTTTC.

The CDR3 loop reads CASSPGVAGGYTDTQYF. DNA of the CDR3: TGTGCCAGCAGCCCAGGGGTAGCGGGGGGATACACAGATACGCAGTATTTT. The rearrangement joins TRBV7-9 to TRBJ2-3; 10 nucleotides align to TRBD2. The V segment lost 5 bases and the J segment 2 bases; nucleotides outside the gene matches: 10. This CDR3 contains 17 residues. Germline loops: CDR1 SEHNR, CDR2 FQNEAQ (reference sequence).

The CDR3 bases are TGTGCCAGCAGCGACTCGCTTGGAGCGAATGAGCAGTTCTTC. It encodes CASSDSLGANEQFF. This sequence joins TRBV9 and TRBJ2-1, with D hard to call. V gave up 3 bases and J gave up 7 bases, with 14 bases separating them. The CDR3 has 14 residues. Germline V gene lookup returns CDR1 SGDLS and CDR2 YYNGEE.

The chain combines TRBV29-1 with TRBJ2-2; 7 bases agree with TRBD2. This CDR3 comprises 13 residues. The V and J ends lost 7 bases and 2 bases, in that order; junction bases with no gene match: 4. Germline-derived CDR1 and CDR2 are SQVTM and ANQGSEA. In DNA form, the CDR3 reads TGCAGCGGGGGCGGGGGTAACACCGGGGAGCTGTTTTTT. Amino acids: CSGGGGNTGELFF.